Listed here are 25 T cell receptor beta chains from one sample, sequenced in a study of cytomegalovirus exposure and HLA in healthy donors. The PCR was carried out with 60 Vbeta primers and 13 Jbeta primers. Produced via immunoSEQ multiplex PCR; TCRdb's table is partial and in-frame only. This repertoire shows 200,000 or so clones, 75% to 85% found once; its top ten account for roughly 1.3%. Sequences were obtained from PBMCs. The receptor source for this set is a girl aged 10 to 17 in good health and CMV-seronegative.

J is TRBJ1-1 and V is TRBV6-1; D remains ambiguous. CDR3 size: 15 residues. V was pared by 0 bases and J by 0 bases, with 8 bases between. Germline CDR1 and CDR2: MNHNS and SASEGT. The CDR3 DNA is TGTGCCAGCAGTGAAGCCGTAGTAATGAACACTGAAGCTTTCTTT. It codes for CASSEAVVMNTEAFF.

This clone was recorded a few times. The CDR3 region has the DNA TGCGCCAGCAGCCGTAGCGGGCTCAATGAGCAGTTCTTC. As protein: CASSRSGLNEQFF. The gene calls are TRBV4-3 and TRBJ2-1; 7 bases fit TRBD2. The CDR3 is 13 amino acids. Germline CDR1 is LGHNA and CDR2 is YSLEER. V shed 4 bases, J shed 6 bases, and the junction held 3 bases outside the gene matches.

This clone was picked up many times. The chain uses TRBV4-3 and TRBJ1-1; D is uncertain. Germline loops: CDR1 LGHNA, CDR2 YSLEER. The germline V and J ends were trimmed by 1 base and 4 bases, with 19 bases remaining between them. This CDR3 contains 17 residues. For the CDR3, the DNA is TGCGCCAGCAGCCAAGCTCTTATCGGGAATTATGGCACTGAAGCTTTCTTT. Amino acid sequence: CASSQALIGNYGTEAFF.

This chain links TRBV6-6 with TRBJ1-3; D is unclear. Germline V gene lookup returns CDR1 MNHNY and CDR2 SVGAGI (reference sequence). V was shortened by 2 bases and J by 0 bases, with 5 bases between the two germline ends. The CDR3 has 14 residues. CDR3 region: CASSYPSSGNTIYF. The CDR3 region has the DNA TGTGCCAGCAGTTACCCTTCCTCTGGAAACACCATATATTTT.

The J gene is TRBJ2-5, the V gene TRBV5-4; D possibly matches TRBD1 or TRBD2 (6 bases each). The CDR3 runs to 16 residues. Deletions cut 4 bases from V and 5 bases from J, with 21 bases between. Germline V gives CDR1 SGHNT, CDR2 YYREEE (reference sequence). The CDR3 coding sequence is TGTGCCAGCAGCCTGGGGGGCGTGAGAGACCCGGAGACCCAGTACTTC. Its protein product is CASSLGGVRDPETQYF.

J is TRBJ2-5 and V is TRBV6-1; tentatively, D is TRBD1 (6 bases). This CDR3 has 13 residues. V shed 6 bases and J shed 1 base, with 9 bases lying between them. Germline V gene data show CDR1 as MNHNS and CDR2 as SASEGT. CDR3 amino acids: CASRGHLQETQYF. CDR3 coding DNA: TGTGCCAGCAGGGGACACCTCCAAGAGACCCAGTACTTC.

This clone was detected only a few times. J is TRBJ1-2 and V is TRBV7-9; D ambiguous. This CDR3 is 11 amino acids long. Trimming pared 5 bases from V and 4 bases from J, leaving 5 bases between. Germline loops: CDR1 SEHNR, CDR2 FQNEAQ (reference sequence). This chain's CDR3 is CASSPSYGYTF. In DNA form, the CDR3 reads TGTGCCAGCAGCCCCTCCTATGGCTACACCTTC.

V gene TRBV18 combines with J gene TRBJ2-7; tentative D call: TRBD1 (5 bases). CDR1 is KGHSH and CDR2 is LQKENI in the germline V gene. The V gene lost 4 bases and the J gene lost 2 bases, with 12 bases spanning the gap. The CDR3 runs 14 residues. This CDR3 is CASSRVTVTYEQYF. The CDR3 nucleotides read TGTGCCAGCTCACGGGTGACAGTGACCTACGAGCAGTACTTC.

The J gene is TRBJ1-3, the V gene TRBV6-8; maybe TRBD1 (6 bases). This CDR3 region has 14 residues. CDR1 and CDR2 from the germline V gene are MNHGY and SAAAGT. The V gene lost 8 bases and the J gene lost 0 bases, with 11 bases spanning the gap. The CDR3 DNA is TGTGCCAGCGGATGGACAGCCTCTGGAAACACCATATATTTT. Its translation is CASGWTASGNTIYF.

The rearrangement links TRBV6-6 to TRBJ2-7; D is perhaps TRBD1 (5 bases). This CDR3 contains 13 residues. Germline values: CDR1 MNHNY, CDR2 SVGAGI (reference sequence). The germline V and J ends were trimmed by 2 bases and 4 bases, with 9 bases remaining between them. For the CDR3, the DNA is TGTGCCAGCAGTTACACCAGGGTGTACGAGCAGTACTTC. Protein sequence: CASSYTRVYEQYF.

This clone was detected once. The chain carries TRBV19 and TRBJ2-7, with D perhaps TRBD1 (5 bases). Trimming removed 5 bases at V and 2 bases at J, with 13 bases between. The CDR3 covers 14 residues. The V gene's germline CDR1 is LNHDA and CDR2 SQIVND (reference sequence). Here the CDR3 DNA reads TGTGCCAGTAGTCCCCAAAAGGGGCCCTACGAGCAGTACTTC. The encoded protein is CASSPQKGPYEQYF.

The J gene is TRBJ1-2, the V gene TRBV6-5; D gene ambiguous. The CDR3 has 13 amino acids. V shed 8 bases and J shed 1 base, with 11 bases lying between them. The germline gives CDR1 MNHEY, CDR2 SVGAGI. The CDR3, as DNA: TGTGCCAGCGGAGGCGGCATTAACTATGGCTACACCTTC. It codes for CASGGGINYGYTF.

The chain joins TRBV10-2 to TRBJ2-7, with a tentative D call TRBD1 (5 bases). Germline lookup yields CDR1 WSHSY and CDR2 SAAADI. Trimming cost V 6 bases and J 4 bases, with 13 bases left between them. The CDR3 covers 13 residues. The CDR3 DNA reads TGCGCCAGCAGACTATATACAGGTTACGAGCAGTACTTC. Translation gives CASRLYTGYEQYF.

This clone appeared once. The J gene is TRBJ2-3, the V gene TRBV7-3; D remains ambiguous. The CDR3 covers 18 residues. CDR1 and CDR2 from the germline V gene are SGHTA and FQGTGA. Trimming removed 0 bases at V and 0 bases at J, with 16 bases between. Here the CDR3 reads CASSLTFASYTSTDTQYF. The CDR3 coding sequence is TGTGCCAGCAGCTTAACATTCGCGAGTTATACTAGCACAGATACGCAGTATTTT.

The V call is TRBV7-3, the J call TRBJ2-4, with TRBD2 matching 10 bases. The V gene end was trimmed by 2 bases and the J gene end by 8 bases; junction bases not matched to a gene: 3. Germline V gene data show CDR1 as SGHTA and CDR2 as FQGTGA. The CDR3 is 14 amino acids. CDR3 in DNA: TGTGCCAGCAGCTTAGGGCTAGCGGGGGACATTCAGTACTTC. Translating gives CASSLGLAGDIQYF.

This clone has just one count. The rearrangement links TRBV7-9 to TRBJ2-5; 7 nucleotides align to TRBD2. V shed 4 bases, J shed 1 base, and the junction held 3 bases outside the gene matches. The CDR3 extends over 14 amino acids. Per the germline V gene, CDR1 is SEHNR and CDR2 is FQNEAQ (reference sequence). CDR3 residues: CASSYGTTQETQYF. CDR3 DNA sequence: TGTGCCAGCAGCTACGGGACTACCCAAGAGACCCAGTACTTC.

V usage is TRBV27 and J usage is TRBJ1-1, with 7 bases aligning to TRBD1. The CDR3 covers 14 residues. Germline CDR1 MNHEY, CDR2 SMNVEV (reference sequence). V dropped 4 bases and J dropped 4; count of bases not matched to a gene: 6. DNA for the CDR3: TGTGCCAGCAGTTATAGACAGGGAGTCACTGAAGCTTTCTTT. Translating it yields CASSYRQGVTEAFF.

This clone has more than one count but fewer than ten. The rearrangement joins TRBV6-6 to TRBJ2-7, with 8 bases identical to TRBD1. This CDR3 is built from 15 residues. Unmatched junction bases numbered 7, after V lost 6 bases and J lost 0 bases. The germline V gene has CDR1 MNHNY and CDR2 SVGAGI (reference sequence). The CDR3: CASSQTGDSSYEQYF. In DNA, the CDR3 is TGTGCCAGCAGCCAGACAGGGGACAGCTCCTACGAGCAGTACTTC.

The chain links TRBV10-2 to TRBJ2-3; 13 nucleotides agree with TRBD2. The CDR3 length is 18 residues. Germline assignment: CDR1 WSHSY and CDR2 SAAADI. Trimming at V came to 5 bases and at J to 2 bases, leaving 10 bases not matched to a gene. The CDR3 protein is CASSLLAGGPRDTDTQYF. Here the CDR3 DNA reads TGCGCCAGCAGTTTACTAGCGGGAGGGCCTAGAGACACAGATACGCAGTATTTT.

The chain employs TRBV9 and TRBJ2-5, with a possible D match to TRBD2 (5 bases). CDR1 and CDR2 (germline): SGDLS, YYNGEE. V shed 3 bases and J shed 3 bases, with 12 bases lying between them. This CDR3 contains 14 residues. The CDR3 region is CASSESTREETQYF. The CDR3 DNA reads as TGTGCCAGCAGCGAAAGTACTAGGGAAGAGACCCAGTACTTC.

This chain joins TRBV9 and TRBJ1-1, with D tentatively TRBD1 (5 bases). Germline lookup yields CDR1 SGDLS and CDR2 YYNGEE. Trimming cost V 4 bases and J 8 bases, with 15 bases left between them. The CDR3 totals 13 residues. CDR3 sequence (DNA): TGTGCCAGCAGCACAGGAAACCGAGCGGAAGCTTTCTTT. Encoded protein: CASSTGNRAEAFF.

The V and J genes are TRBV15 and TRBJ1-2; 7 bases are shared with TRBD1. J gave up 6 bases and V 9 bases, and 10 bases lay outside the gene matches. This CDR3 contains 13 residues. CDR1 and CDR2 (germline): LNHNV, YYDKDF (reference sequence). The CDR3 protein is CATGQAPNHGYTF. The CDR3 DNA follows: TGTGCCACAGGACAGGCCCCCAATCATGGCTACACCTTC.

V is TRBV6-5 and J is TRBJ2-1; unclear D gene. The CDR3 sequence is 13 residues long. Germline CDR1 is MNHEY and CDR2 is SVGAGI. V shed 3 bases and J shed 5 bases, with 8 bases lying between them. CDR3 nucleotide sequence: TGTGCCAGCAGTTATGGAGTGAACAATGAGCAGTTCTTC. Translation: CASSYGVNNEQFF.

The chain joins TRBV28 to TRBJ1-1; D not resolved. Germline V gene sequence: CDR1 MDHEN, CDR2 SYDVKM. The CDR3 is 14 amino acids. V lost 7 bases and J lost 1, with 13 bases in between. The CDR3, as DNA: TGTGCCAGCATTAGGGTAGGAGGGAACACTGAAGCTTTCTTT. Its protein is CASIRVGGNTEAFF.

DNA for the CDR3: TGTGCCAGCAGGGGGCCCTACTTGACTGTGCACACCATATATTTT. Translation: CASRGPYLTVHTIYF. This chain connects TRBV6-7 to TRBJ1-3; TRBD1 might be the D (5 bases). TRBV6-7 is an ORF for which the function is uncertain. The CDR3 runs to 15 residues. Trimming pared 6 bases from V and 8 bases from J, leaving 20 bases between.